This T cell receptor (beta chain) derives from a study of CD8 T cells in Susac syndrome. V dropped 8 bases and J dropped 8 bases, with 12 bases sitting between them. Germline CDR1 reads SNHLY; CDR2 reads FYNNEI. The CDR3 contains 11 residues. A single count supports this clonotype. RNA was extracted with the RNeasy kit, and a quantity of about 0.45 to 1 ug was reverse transcribed using random hexamers. By means of immunoSEQ multiplex PCR, TCR beta CDR3 spanning 54 Vbeta and 13 Jbeta underwent amplification. MiXCR, run by TCRdb on the immunoSEQ multiplex PCR reads, gives a single entry per CDR3 protein. The sample records approximately 160,000 distinct CDR3 sequences, roughly 93% being singletons.

The sample taken for sequencing was CD4+ T cells from PBMCs. The chain carries TRBV2 and TRBJ1-2; D is undetermined. The clonotype comes from a human donor in good health. The chain's CDR3 is CASGPWKGYTF. For the CDR3, the DNA is TGTGCCAGCGGCCCGTGGAAGGGCTACACCTTC.